This T cell receptor beta chain comes out of a study of T cell changes during pregnancy in multiple sclerosis. Only in-frame clones appear in the TCRdb table, and some are missing; sequencing was by immunoSEQ multiplex PCR. The sample records over 55,000 clones, about 88% being singletons. The length of the CDR3 is 16 residues. Germline values: CDR1 SGHVS, CDR2 FQNEAQ. V lost 1 base and J lost 0; bases outside the gene matches: 2. The sequence derives from a female donor with multiple sclerosis, enrolled in a pregnancy study. The V and J genes are TRBV7-8 and TRBJ2-2; 7 bases line up with TRBD2. Material: peripheral blood, obtained in the first trimester of pregnancy. The CDR3 spells CASSLGGGSNTGELFF. The CDR3, as DNA: TGTGCCAGCAGCTTAGGGGGGGGTTCGAACACCGGGGAGCTGTTTTTT.